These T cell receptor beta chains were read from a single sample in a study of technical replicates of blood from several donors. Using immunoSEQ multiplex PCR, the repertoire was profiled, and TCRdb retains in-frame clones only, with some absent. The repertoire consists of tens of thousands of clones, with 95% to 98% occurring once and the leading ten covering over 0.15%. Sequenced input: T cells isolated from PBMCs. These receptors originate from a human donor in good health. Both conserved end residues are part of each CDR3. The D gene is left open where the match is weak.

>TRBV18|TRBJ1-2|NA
CASSPVTANYGYTF
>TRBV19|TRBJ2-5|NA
CASKGSAGRLLGETQYF
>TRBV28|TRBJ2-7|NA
CASKGTYYEQYF
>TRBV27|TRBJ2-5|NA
CASSLFSGGQETQYF
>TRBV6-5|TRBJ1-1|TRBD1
CASRKGQGNTEAFF
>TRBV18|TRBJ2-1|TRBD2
CASSPPAAGAYNEQFF
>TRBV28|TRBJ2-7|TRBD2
CASSLSGSDEQYF
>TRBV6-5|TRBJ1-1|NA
CASRDPTTMNTEAFF
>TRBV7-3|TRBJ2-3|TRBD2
CASRTSGLATDTQYF
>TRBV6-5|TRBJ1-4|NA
CATHARVSEKLFF
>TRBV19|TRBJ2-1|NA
CASSTGVNEQFF
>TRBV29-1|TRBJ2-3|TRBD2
CSGNLAGGPTDTQYF
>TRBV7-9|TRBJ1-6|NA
CASSLEGGSYNSPLHF
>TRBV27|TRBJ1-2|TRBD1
CASSQIGGQGSGYTF
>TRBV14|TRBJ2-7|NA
CASSQQGYEQYF
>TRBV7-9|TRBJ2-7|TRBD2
CASSPGLAGGSPPYEQYF
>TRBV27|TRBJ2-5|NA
CASSIAGTSPGETQYF
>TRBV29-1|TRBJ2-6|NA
CSVDTGLVRGVLTF
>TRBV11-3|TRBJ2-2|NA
CASSPGAGELFF
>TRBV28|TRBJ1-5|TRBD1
CASRPRGLGQPQHF
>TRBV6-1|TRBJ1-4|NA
CASSEAWLKEQEKLFF
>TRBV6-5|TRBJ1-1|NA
CASRLGVQHGEAFF
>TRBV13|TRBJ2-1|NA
CASSLAPRTAQRGFNEQFF
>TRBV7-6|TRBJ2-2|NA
CASSLIQNTGELFF
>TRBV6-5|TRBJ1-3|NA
CASSFGSSGNTIYF
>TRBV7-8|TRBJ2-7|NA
CASSLSQQAYEQYF
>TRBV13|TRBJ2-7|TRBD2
CASSPSTSGVTYEQYF
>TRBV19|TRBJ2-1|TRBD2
CASSISGGSYNEQFF
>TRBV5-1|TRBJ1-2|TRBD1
CASSLAGTGRTNYGYTF
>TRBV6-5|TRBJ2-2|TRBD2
CASSATSGRTGELFF
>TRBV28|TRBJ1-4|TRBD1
CASTHARDRDNEKLFF
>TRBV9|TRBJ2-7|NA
CASSASDLYEQYF
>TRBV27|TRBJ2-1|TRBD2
CASSENLAANEQFF
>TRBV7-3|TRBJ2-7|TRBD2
CASSPQPGLVNEQYF
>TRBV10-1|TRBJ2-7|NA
CASRDRNSYEQYF
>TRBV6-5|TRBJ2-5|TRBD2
CASRPRLAGGAQYF
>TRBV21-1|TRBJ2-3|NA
CASSKGPLADFTTDTQYF
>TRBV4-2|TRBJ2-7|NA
CASSQEIWQGPYEQYF
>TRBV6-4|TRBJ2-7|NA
CASSLLPEDYLFYEQYF
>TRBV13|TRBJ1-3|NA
CASRGGGDRSGNTIYF
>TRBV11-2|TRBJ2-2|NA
CASSQGLYANTGELFF
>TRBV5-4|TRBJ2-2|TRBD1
CGTYRDRRNTGELFF